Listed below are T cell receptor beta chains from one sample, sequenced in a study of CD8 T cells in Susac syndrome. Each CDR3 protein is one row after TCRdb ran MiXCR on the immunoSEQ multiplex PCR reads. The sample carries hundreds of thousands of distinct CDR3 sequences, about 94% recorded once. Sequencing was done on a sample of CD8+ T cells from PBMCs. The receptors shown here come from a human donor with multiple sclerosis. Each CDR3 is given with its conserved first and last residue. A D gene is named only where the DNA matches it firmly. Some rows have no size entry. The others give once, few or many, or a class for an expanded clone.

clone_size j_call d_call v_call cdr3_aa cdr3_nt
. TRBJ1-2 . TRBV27 CASSPQGTGYGYTF TGTGCCAGCAGCCCCCAGGGGACTGGCTATGGCTACACCTTC
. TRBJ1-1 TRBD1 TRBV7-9 CASSFPSTGGTEAFF TGTGCCAGCAGCTTCCCCTCCACAGGGGGCACTGAAGCTTTCTTT
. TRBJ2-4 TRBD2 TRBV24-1 CATSGGGEDIQYF TGTGCCACCAGTGGGGGGGGAGAGGACATTCAGTACTTC
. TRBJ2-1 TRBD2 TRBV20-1 CSAREPTGGLYNEQFF TGCAGTGCTAGAGAGCCGACGGGAGGCCTCTACAATGAGCAGTTCTTC
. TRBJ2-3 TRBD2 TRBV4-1 CASSHPTSGADTQYF TGCGCCAGCAGCCACCCGACTAGCGGGGCAGATACGCAGTATTTT
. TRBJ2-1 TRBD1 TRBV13 CATLGPGGYNEQFF TGTGCCACCCTAGGCCCAGGGGGCTACAATGAGCAGTTCTTC
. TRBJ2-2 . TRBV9 CASSAGGGGWNTGELFF TGTGCCAGCAGCGCAGGGGGCGGGGGATGGAACACCGGGGAGCTGTTTTTT
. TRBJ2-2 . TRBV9 CASSVGQNTGELFF TGTGCCAGCAGCGTAGGTCAGAACACCGGGGAGCTGTTTTTT
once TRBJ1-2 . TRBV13 CASSLGGDLPYGYTF TGTGCCAGCAGCTTAGGCGGGGACTTACCCTATGGCTACACCTTC
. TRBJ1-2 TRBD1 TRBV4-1 CASSLVGGSGYTF TGCGCCAGCAGCCTGGTAGGGGGCTCCGGCTACACCTTC
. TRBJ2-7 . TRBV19 CASSFLSSDEQYF TGTGCCAGTAGTTTCCTCTCTTCGGACGAGCAGTACTTC
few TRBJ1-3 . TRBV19 CASSSSSGNTIYF TGTGCCAGTAGTAGCTCCTCTGGAAACACCATATATTTT
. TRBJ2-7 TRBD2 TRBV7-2 CASSFGLAPSSYEQYF TGTGCCAGCAGTTTCGGACTAGCGCCGAGCTCCTACGAGCAGTACTTC
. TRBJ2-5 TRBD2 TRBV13 CASSAPGSGGQETQYF TGTGCCAGCAGCGCCCCGGGGAGCGGGGGCCAAGAGACCCAGTACTTC
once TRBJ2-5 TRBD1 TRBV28 CASGGTGFKETQYF TGTGCCAGTGGGGGGACAGGTTTTAAAGAGACCCAGTACTTC
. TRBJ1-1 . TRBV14 CASSQDLQLTEAFF TGTGCCAGCAGCCAAGACCTACAGCTCACTGAAGCTTTCTTT
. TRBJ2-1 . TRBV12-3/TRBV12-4 CASSLLAPVNNEQFF TGTGCCAGCAGTTTACTGGCGCCGGTGAACAATGAGCAGTTCTTC
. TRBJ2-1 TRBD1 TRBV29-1 CSAGTANNEQFF TGCAGCGCCGGGACAGCCAACAATGAGCAGTTCTTC
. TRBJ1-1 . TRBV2 CASRGQEKNTEAFF TGTGCCAGCAGGGGCCAGGAGAAGAACACTGAAGCTTTCTTT
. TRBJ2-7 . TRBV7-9 CASSLPSAYEQYF TGTGCCAGCAGCTTGCCCTCCGCCTACGAGCAGTACTTC
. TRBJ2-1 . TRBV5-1 CASSPSSRPSYNEQFF TGCGCCAGCAGCCCCAGTAGCAGGCCCTCCTACAATGAGCAGTTCTTC
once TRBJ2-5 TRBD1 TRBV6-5 CASSYSEGQGTIQYF TGTGCCAGCAGTTACTCGGAGGGACAGGGGACGATCCAGTACTTC
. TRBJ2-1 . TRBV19 CASTAPANEQFF TGTGCCAGTACGGCCCCGGCCAATGAGCAGTTCTTC
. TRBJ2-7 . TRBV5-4 CASSLGVGEQYF TGTGCCAGCAGCTTGGGAGTGGGTGAGCAGTACTTC
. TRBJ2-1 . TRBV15 CATSPTLAQHDNEQFF TGTGCCACCAGCCCTACTCTTGCACAGCACGACAATGAGCAGTTCTTC
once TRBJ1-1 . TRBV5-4 CASSSPQGRMNTEAFF TGTGCCAGCAGCTCGCCCCAGGGAAGGATGAACACTGAAGCTTTCTTT
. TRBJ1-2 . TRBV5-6 CASGRHYGYTF TGTGCCAGTGGAAGGCACTATGGCTACACCTTC
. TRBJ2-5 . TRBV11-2 CASSLGDWEETQYF TGTGCCAGCAGCTTAGGGGACTGGGAAGAGACCCAGTACTTC
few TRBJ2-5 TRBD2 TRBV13 CASSRTSGTQETQYF TGTGCCAGCAGTAGGACTAGCGGAACCCAAGAGACCCAGTACTTC
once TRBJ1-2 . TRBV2 CASKGGGYTF TGTGCCAGCAAGGGTGGTGGCTACACCTTC
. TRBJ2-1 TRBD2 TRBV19 CASSRGGGSYNEQFF TGTGCCAGTAGTAGAGGCGGGGGCTCCTACAATGAGCAGTTCTTC
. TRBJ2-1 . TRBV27 CASTRGAGYNEQFF TGTGCCAGCACCCGGGGGGCGGGCTACAATGAGCAGTTCTTC
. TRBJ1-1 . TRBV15 CATSRDPIGDTEAFF TGTGCCACCAGCAGAGACCCTATAGGGGACACTGAAGCTTTCTTT
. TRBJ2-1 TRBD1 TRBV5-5 CASSWTGGYNEQFF TGTGCCAGCAGCTGGACAGGGGGCTACAATGAGCAGTTCTTC
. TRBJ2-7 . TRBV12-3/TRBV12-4 CASSPETYEQYF TGTGCCAGCAGCCCTGAGACCTACGAGCAGTACTTC
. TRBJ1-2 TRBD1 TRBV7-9 CASSYPQGADYGYTF TGTGCCAGCAGCTATCCTCAGGGGGCAGACTATGGCTACACCTTC
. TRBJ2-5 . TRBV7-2 CASSPGGHPQETQYF TGTGCCAGCAGCCCTGGGGGCCACCCCCAAGAGACCCAGTACTTC
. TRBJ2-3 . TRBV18 CASSPTYLTESTDTQYF TGTGCCAGCTCACCAACCTACTTGACAGAAAGCACAGATACGCAGTATTTT
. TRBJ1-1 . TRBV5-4 CASSDRGEAFF TGTGCCAGCAGCGATAGGGGGGAAGCTTTCTTT
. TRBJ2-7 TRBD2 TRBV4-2 CASSQVLERGRPYEQYF TGTGCCAGCAGCCAAGTCCTCGAGCGGGGGAGACCCTACGAGCAGTACTTC
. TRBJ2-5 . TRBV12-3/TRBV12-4 CASSSQWDGKETQYF TGTGCCAGCAGTTCCCAATGGGACGGGAAAGAGACCCAGTACTTC
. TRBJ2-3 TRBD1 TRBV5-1 CASSPLGTGPSTDTQYF TGCGCCAGCAGCCCGCTAGGGACAGGTCCTAGCACAGATACGCAGTATTTT
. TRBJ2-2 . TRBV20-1 CSAHGGTGELFF TGCAGTGCTCACGGTGGGACCGGGGAGCTGTTTTTT
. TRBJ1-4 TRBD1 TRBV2 CASSIPAGGIDGTNEKLFF TGTGCCAGCAGTATCCCGGCAGGGGGCATCGACGGAACTAATGAAAAACTGTTTTTT
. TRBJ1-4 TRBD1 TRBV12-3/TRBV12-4 CASSTGTGPTEKLFF TGTGCCAGCAGTACAGGGACAGGCCCCACGGAAAAACTGTTTTTT
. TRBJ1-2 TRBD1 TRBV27 CASSLQGSYGYTF TGTGCCAGCAGCTTACAGGGGTCCTATGGCTACACCTTC
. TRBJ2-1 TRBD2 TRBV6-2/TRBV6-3 CASSYSTKTTGTTILGSYNEQFF TGTGCCAGCAGTTACTCTACCAAAACAACCGGGACTACTATATTAGGCTCCTACAATGAGCAGTTCTTC
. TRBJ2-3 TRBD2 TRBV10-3 CAIGTSGMSIGDTQYF TGTGCCATAGGCACTAGCGGGATGTCAATCGGAGATACGCAGTATTTT